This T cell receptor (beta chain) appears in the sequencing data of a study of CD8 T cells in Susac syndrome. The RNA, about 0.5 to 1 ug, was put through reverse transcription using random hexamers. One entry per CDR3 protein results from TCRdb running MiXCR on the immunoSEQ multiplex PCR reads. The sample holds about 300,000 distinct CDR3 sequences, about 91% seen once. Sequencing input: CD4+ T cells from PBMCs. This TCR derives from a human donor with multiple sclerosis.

In DNA form, the CDR3 reads TGTGCCAGCAGGGGACTAGGGATGTTGGGCACAGATACGCAGTATTTT. The encoded protein is CASRGLGMLGTDTQYF. This chain uses TRBV2 with TRBJ2-3; the match to TRBD2 covers 8 bases. Germline values: CDR1 SNHLY, CDR2 FYNNEI. The CDR3 extends over 16 amino acids. J was trimmed by 1 base and V by 6 bases; bases with no gene match: 9.